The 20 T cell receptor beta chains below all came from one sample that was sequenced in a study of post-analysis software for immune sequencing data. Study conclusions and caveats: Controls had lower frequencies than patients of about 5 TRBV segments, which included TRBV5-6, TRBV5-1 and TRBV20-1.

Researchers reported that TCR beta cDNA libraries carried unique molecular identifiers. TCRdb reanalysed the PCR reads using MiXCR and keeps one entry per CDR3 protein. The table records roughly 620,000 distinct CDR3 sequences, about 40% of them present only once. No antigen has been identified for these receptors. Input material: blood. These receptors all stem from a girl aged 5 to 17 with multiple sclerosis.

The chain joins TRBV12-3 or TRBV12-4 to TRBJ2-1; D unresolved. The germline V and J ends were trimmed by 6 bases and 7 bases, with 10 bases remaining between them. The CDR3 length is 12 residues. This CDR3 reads CASSRKINEQFF. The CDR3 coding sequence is TGTGCCAGCAGCCGGAAGATAAATGAGCAGTTCTTC.

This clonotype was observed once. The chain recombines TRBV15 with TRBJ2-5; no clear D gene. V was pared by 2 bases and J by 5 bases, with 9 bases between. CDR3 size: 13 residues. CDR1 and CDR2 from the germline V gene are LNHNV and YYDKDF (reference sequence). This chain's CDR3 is CATSRTAGETQYF. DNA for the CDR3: TGTGCCACCAGCAGAACGGCCGGGGAGACCCAGTACTTC.

The CDR3 bases are TGCAGTGCCCCTGCCGCGCCTGATACGCAGTATTTT. It encodes CSAPAAPDTQYF. This chain joins TRBV20-1 and TRBJ2-3; D unclear. The CDR3 spans 12 residues. V lost 6 bases and J 6 bases, leaving 13 bases between the germline ends. Germline-derived CDR1 and CDR2 are DFQATT and SNEGSKA (reference sequence).

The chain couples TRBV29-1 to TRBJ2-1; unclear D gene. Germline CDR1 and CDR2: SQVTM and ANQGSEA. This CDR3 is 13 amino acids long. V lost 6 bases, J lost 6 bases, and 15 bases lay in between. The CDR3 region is CSVDPESSNEQFF. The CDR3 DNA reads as TGCAGCGTAGACCCAGAGAGTAGCAATGAGCAGTTCTTC.

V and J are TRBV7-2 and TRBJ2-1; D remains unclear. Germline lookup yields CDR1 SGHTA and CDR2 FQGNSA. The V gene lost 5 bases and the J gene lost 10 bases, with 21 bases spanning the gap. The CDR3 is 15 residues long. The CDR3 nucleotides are TGTGCCAGCAGCCACCCCGTCATATCCCCTTACGAGCAGTTCTTC. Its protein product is CASSHPVISPYEQFF.

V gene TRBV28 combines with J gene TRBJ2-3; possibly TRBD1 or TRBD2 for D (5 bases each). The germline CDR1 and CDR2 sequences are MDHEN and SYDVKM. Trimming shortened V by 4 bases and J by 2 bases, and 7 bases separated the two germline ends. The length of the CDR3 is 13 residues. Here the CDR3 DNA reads TGTGCCAGCAGTTATGGGACCACAGATACGCAGTATTTT. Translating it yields CASSYGTTDTQYF.

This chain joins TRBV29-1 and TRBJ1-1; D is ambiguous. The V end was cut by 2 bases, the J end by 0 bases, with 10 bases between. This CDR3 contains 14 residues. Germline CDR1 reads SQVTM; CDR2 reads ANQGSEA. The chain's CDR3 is CSVEKRQVNTEAFF. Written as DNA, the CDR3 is TGCAGCGTTGAAAAAAGGCAAGTGAACACTGAAGCTTTCTTT.

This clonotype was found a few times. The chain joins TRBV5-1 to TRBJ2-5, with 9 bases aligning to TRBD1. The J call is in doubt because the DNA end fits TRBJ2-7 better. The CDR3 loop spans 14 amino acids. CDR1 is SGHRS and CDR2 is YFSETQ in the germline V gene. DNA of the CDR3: TGCGCCAGCAGCTTGGTGGACAGGGGCTACGAGCAGTACTTC. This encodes CASSLVDRGYEQYF.

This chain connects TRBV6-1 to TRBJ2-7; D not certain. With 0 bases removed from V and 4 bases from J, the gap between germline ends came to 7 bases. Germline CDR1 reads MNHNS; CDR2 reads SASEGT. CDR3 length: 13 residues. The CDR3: CASSEADEYEQYF. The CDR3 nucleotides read TGTGCCAGCAGTGAAGCGGATGAATACGAGCAGTACTTC.

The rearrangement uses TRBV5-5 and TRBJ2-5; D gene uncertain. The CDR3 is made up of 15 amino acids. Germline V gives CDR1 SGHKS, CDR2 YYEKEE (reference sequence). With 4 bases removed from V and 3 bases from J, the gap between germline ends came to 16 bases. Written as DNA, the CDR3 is TGTGCCAGCAGCGCGTGGCTGGGTTGGGAAGAGACCCAGTACTTC. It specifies CASSAWLGWEETQYF. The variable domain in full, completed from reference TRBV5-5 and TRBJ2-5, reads DAGVTQSPTHLIKTRGQQVTLRCSPISGHKSVSWYQQVLGQGPQFIFQYYEKEERGRGNFPDRFSARQFPNYSSELNVNALLLGDSALYLCASSAWLGWEETQYFGPGTRLLVL.

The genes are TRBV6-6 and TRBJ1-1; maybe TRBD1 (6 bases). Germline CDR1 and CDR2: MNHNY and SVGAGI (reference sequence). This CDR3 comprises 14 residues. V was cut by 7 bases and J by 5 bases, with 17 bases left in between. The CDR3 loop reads CASIPQGEWTEAFF. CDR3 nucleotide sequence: TGTGCCAGCATCCCACAGGGAGAGTGGACTGAAGCTTTCTTT.

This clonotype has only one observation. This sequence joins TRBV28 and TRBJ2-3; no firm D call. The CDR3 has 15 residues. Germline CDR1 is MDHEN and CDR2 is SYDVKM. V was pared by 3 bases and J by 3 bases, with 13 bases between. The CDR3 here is CASSFSPAVTDTQYF. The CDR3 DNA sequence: TGTGCCAGCAGTTTCTCTCCGGCCGTGACAGATACGCAGTATTTT.

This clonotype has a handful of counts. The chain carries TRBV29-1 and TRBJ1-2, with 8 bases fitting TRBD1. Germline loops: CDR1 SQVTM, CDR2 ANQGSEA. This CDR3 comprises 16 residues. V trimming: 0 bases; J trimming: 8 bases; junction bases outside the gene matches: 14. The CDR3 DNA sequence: TGCAGCGTTGAAGATATAGGACAGGGCTTGCGTAGGGGCTACACCTTC. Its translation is CSVEDIGQGLRRGYTF.

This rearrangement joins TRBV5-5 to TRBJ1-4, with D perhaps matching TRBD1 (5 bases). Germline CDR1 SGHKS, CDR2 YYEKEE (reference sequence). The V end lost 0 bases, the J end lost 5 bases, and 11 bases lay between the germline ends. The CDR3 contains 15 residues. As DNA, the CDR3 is TGTGCCAGCAGCTTGGGCAGGGTGACCAATGAAAAACTGTTTTTT. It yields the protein CASSLGRVTNEKLFF.

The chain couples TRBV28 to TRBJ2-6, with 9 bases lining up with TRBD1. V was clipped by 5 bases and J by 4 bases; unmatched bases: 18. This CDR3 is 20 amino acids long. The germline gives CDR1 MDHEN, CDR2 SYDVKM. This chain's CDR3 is CASSLTAWGQGLIGANVLTF. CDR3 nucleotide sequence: TGTGCCAGCAGTCTTACCGCCTGGGGACAGGGTCTAATAGGGGCCAACGTCCTGACTTTC.

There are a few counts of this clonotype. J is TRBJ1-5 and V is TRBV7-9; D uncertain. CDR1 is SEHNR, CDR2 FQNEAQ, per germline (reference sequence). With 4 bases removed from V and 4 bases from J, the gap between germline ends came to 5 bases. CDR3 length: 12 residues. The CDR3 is CASSYPNQPQHF. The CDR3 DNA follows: TGTGCCAGCAGCTACCCTAATCAGCCCCAGCATTTT. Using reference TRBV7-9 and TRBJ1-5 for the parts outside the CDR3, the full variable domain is DTGVSQNPRHKITKRGQNVTFRCDPISEHNRLYWYRQTLGQGPEFLTYFQNEAQLEKSRLLSDRFSAERPKGSFSTLEIQRTEQGDSAMYLCASSYPNQPQHFGDGTRLSIL.

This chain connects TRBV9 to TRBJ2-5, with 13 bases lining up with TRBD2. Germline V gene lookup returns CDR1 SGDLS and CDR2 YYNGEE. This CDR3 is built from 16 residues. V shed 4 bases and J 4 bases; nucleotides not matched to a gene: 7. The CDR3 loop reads CASSPTSGGAGETQYF. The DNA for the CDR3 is TGTGCCAGCAGCCCTACTAGCGGGGGGGCCGGAGAGACCCAGTACTTC.

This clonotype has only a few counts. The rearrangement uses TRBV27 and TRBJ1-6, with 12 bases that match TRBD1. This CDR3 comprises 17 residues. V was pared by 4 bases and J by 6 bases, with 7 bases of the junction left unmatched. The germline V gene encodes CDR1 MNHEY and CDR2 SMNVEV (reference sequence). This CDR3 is CASSSWDRGPSNSPLHF. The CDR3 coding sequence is TGTGCCAGCAGTTCCTGGGACAGGGGGCCGAGTAATTCACCCCTCCACTTT.

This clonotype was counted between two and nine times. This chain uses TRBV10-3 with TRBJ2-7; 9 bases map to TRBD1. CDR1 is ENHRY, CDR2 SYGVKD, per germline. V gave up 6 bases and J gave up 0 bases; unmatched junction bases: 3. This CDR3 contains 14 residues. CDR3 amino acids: CAISRDRDSYEQYF. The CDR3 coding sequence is TGTGCCATCAGCCGGGACAGGGACTCCTACGAGCAGTACTTC.

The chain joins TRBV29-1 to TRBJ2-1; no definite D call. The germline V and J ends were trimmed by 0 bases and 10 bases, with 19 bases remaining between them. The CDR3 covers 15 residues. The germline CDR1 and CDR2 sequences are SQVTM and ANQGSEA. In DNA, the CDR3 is TGCAGCGTTGAAGATCACGCCGCCGGCCCGGACGAGCAGTTCTTC. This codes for CSVEDHAAGPDEQFF.